This T cell receptor (beta chain) was documented in a study of cytomegalovirus exposure and HLA in healthy donors. Broader study findings: Sequencing likely generated an artifact that appeared as a cluster of highly shared sequence variants. More than 15,000 TCR beta sequences were associated with HLA alleles at 0.05 false discovery rate in a later analysis. Rare sequences made up most TCRs, while some public TCRs were found in many donors.

The germline CDR1 and CDR2 sequences are MGHRA and YSYEKL. This CDR3 has 18 residues. The ends lost 3 bases at V and 1 base at J; junction bases unmatched: 10. The PCR employed 60 Vbeta primers together with 13 Jbeta primers. In the source study's methods: A later analysis counted some 87 million unique TCR beta chains, some 12 million shared. Using immunoSEQ multiplex PCR, the repertoire was profiled, and TCRdb retains in-frame clones only, with some absent. D and trimming were read from the DNA, whereas the V and J calls and clone size are those reported in that table. The sample yields more than 150,000 clones, more than 85% seen once. Concerning this clone itself: Its antigen is currently unknown.

The sequence came from a girl under two years old in good health and CMV-seronegative. The V gene is TRBV4-1, the J gene TRBJ2-1; 9 nucleotides align to TRBD2. Material: PBMCs. CDR3 amino acids: CASSQVTLAGVSYNEQFF. CDR3 DNA sequence: TGCGCCAGCAGCCAGGTGACCTTAGCGGGGGTATCCTACAATGAGCAGTTCTTC.